This TCR beta chain comes out of a study of shared clonotypes between healthy human individuals. For the study at large: Serving as donors were two women and three men, whose ages spanned 18 to 49.

Assay used: immunoSEQ multiplex PCR; TCRdb lists only in-frame clones, some missing. The sample has 400,000 or so clones; approximately 96% are singletons. The CDR3 runs 16 residues. Germline assignment: CDR1 MGHRA and CDR2 YSYEKL. The ends were cut back, 4 bases at V and 9 bases at J, with 22 bases in the middle. The sequencing input was memory CD8+ T cells sorted from blood. Documented subset: CD45RO+ cells pooled with CCR7-negative TemRA cells. The chain is built from TRBV4-1 and TRBJ2-1; D is possibly TRBD2 (6 bases). This TCR was sampled from a man aged 25 to 40 in good health. DNA of the CDR3: TGCGCCAGCAGCCGACTGCGGGGCGTATTCAACGCTGAGCAGTTCTTC. Translation gives CASSRLRGVFNAEQFF.